The present T cell receptor beta chain was sequenced within a study of blood T cell repertoires in COVID-19. Across the study: Samples of COVID-19 (acute and convalescent) were obtained from the United States, Italy and Spain.

Only in-frame clones appear in the TCRdb table, and some are missing; sequencing was by immunoSEQ multiplex PCR. The sample has 70,000 to 90,000 clones; 65% to 90% are singletons. Trimming took 5 bases from V and 0 from J, leaving 13 bases between them. The CDR3 has 15 residues. The V gene's germline CDR1 is PRHDT and CDR2 FYEKMQ (reference sequence). This receptor was taken from a man aged 80 or over with COVID-19, enrolled during active disease. The chain is built from TRBV13 and TRBJ1-1; D perhaps matches TRBD1 (5 bases). Material: peripheral blood. The CDR3 region has the DNA TGTGCCAGCAGCACCTTGGGGGGGATGAACACTGAAGCTTTCTTT. This sequence encodes CASSTLGGMNTEAFF.